This T cell receptor (beta chain) appears in the sequencing data of a study of blood T cell repertoires in COVID-19. Across the whole study: Acute and convalescent COVID-19 samples came from the United States, Italy and Spain. From T cells, B-cell-depleted T cells, or PBMCs came the material, which was cDNA or gDNA.

As handled by the study authors: Nucleated cell counts were estimated from reference gene primer amplification. The data were produced by immunoSEQ multiplex PCR, yet TCRdb's version contains in-frame clones alone and is incomplete. V and J calls and clone size follow that table, whereas D and trimming were derived from the DNA. The data contain around 170,000 clones, approximately 89% of them singletons. Germline-derived CDR1 and CDR2 are KGHSH and LQKENI. The CDR3 totals 14 residues. V lost 2 bases, J lost 2 bases, and 9 bases lay in between. The chain has TRBV18 and TRBJ1-1; D unclear. Sequencing was done on a sample of peripheral blood. This TCR came from a woman aged 25 to 39 with acute or convalescent COVID-19. The CDR3 coding sequence is TGTGCCAGCTCACCAGCTCGGGATAACACTGAAGCTTTCTTT. Translating gives CASSPARDNTEAFF.